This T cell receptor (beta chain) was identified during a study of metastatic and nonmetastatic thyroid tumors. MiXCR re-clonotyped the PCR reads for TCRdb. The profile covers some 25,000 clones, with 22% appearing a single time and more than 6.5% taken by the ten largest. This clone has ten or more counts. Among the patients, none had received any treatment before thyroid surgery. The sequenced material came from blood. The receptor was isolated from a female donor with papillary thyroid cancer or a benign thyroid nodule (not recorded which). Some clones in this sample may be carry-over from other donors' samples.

The CDR3 DNA sequence: TGTGCCAGCAGCTTACTTGACCCACAGGGGAATGAGCAGTACTTC. Protein: CASSLLDPQGNEQYF. V and J are TRBV7-8 and TRBJ2-7; 7 bases fit TRBD1. Per the germline V gene, CDR1 is SGHVS and CDR2 is FQNEAQ. V was pared by 2 bases and J by 7 bases, with 11 bases of the junction left unmatched. The CDR3 spans 15 residues.